A selection of T cell receptor beta chains follows, all from one sample in a study of blood T cell repertoires in COVID-19. TCRdb keeps only in-frame clones here, not all; method: immunoSEQ multiplex PCR. This sample has some 200,000 clones; 65% to 90% occur once, and the top ten carry 5.9%. Sequenced: peripheral blood. Receptors were obtained from an elderly man with acute or convalescent COVID-19. The CDR3 runs from the conserved cysteine through the conserved F or W. The order of the fields is V gene, CDR3 protein.

TRBV4-1	CASSQDRRGPREKLFF
TRBV30	CAWSRTGTSTGELFF
TRBV24-1	CATSAVIQGPSEKLFF
TRBV24-1	CATSDPGQGGNQPQHF
TRBV29-1	CTYRTGNTDTQYF
TRBV6-1	CASSEWSGRVGGDTQYF
TRBV4-2	CASSQGRLAVTGELFF
TRBV5-5	CASSSRDSTNEKLFF
TRBV2	CASSEGPNTEAFF
TRBV7-2	CASSLTSGSSYEQYF
TRBV12-3/TRBV12-4	CASRLYQGDEQYF
TRBV19	CASSISPRSTGELFF
TRBV3-1/TRBV3-2	CASSLGTGGSGANVLTF
TRBV6-5	CASSYSGGANYGYTF
TRBV15	CATSRRQGKDGYTF
TRBV6-6	CASSYSTGGTEAFF
TRBV3-1/TRBV3-2	CASSQDPLAGGLDTQYF
TRBV12-3/TRBV12-4	CAIQPTGLDEQFF
TRBV7-2	CASSLVARAMNTEAFF
TRBV25-1	CASSQGSTGIGEKLFF
TRBV30	CAWIRQGRTDTQYF
TRBV27	CASSYGAGGPGQYF
TRBV30	CAWSFPGTEAFF
TRBV19	CASSKGTGGKYEQYF
TRBV27	CASRLFWDSSSSGANVLTF
TRBV7-9	CASSLGSVAKNIQYF
TRBV7-8	CASSLAQGGYGYTF
TRBV3-1/TRBV3-2	CASSQDRGGLNSGANVLTF
TRBV12-3/TRBV12-4	CATGRTTGTEAFF
TRBV5-8	CASSLAHLRNF
TRBV7-8	CASSLRAPPEPQHF
TRBV2	CASRPGQGATQPQHF
TRBV28	CASSLFNSEAFF
TRBV5-1	CASSLQGADTGELFF
TRBV7-2	CASSFSLAGGTYEQYF
TRBV7-2	CASSLMEVNNQPQHF
TRBV2	CASNRDLGTGELFF
TRBV6-5	CASRRGLGQPQHF
TRBV29-1	CSVGVVGAPNEKLFF
TRBV5-1	CASSLSPGSNQPQHF
TRBV5-1	CASSPSGDNSPLHF
TRBV7-9	CASSSGLAGGAAKNIQYF
TRBV19	CASSTRTGENEKLFF
TRBV3-1/TRBV3-2	CASSQVVINSPLHF
TRBV19	CASKWEHTGELFF
TRBV19	CASSIEPAPRNEQFF
TRBV7-8	CASSSGQGARETQYF